Listed below are T cell receptor beta chains from one sample, sequenced in a study of TIL therapy for anti-PD-1-resistant metastatic lung cancer. Clones were read by immunoSEQ multiplex PCR, and TCRdb kept only the in-frame ones, dropping some. The repertoire holds 50,000 to 70,000 clones, about 69% seen once, with 6.6% in the top ten. The source was blood, collected at baseline. The receptor source for this set is a person between 25 and 80 years old with non-small cell lung cancer. Both conserved end residues are part of each CDR3. A D gene is named only where the DNA matches it firmly. Expanded clones get a size class; other rows say once, few or many, or leave the size out.

V: TRBV7-9; size: -; D: TRBD1; J: TRBJ1-1; DNA: TGTGCCAGCAACTGGGATCGGACAGGGTGGACTGAAGCTTTCTTT; CDR3: CASNWDRTGWTEAFF
V: TRBV19; size: few; D: -; J: TRBJ1-1; DNA: TGTGCCAGTAGTATTACACAGAGAACTGAAGCTTTCTTT; CDR3: CASSITQRTEAFF
V: TRBV6-6; size: -; D: TRBD2; J: TRBJ2-3; DNA: TGTGCCAGCAGTCGACTAGCAGCCGATACGCAGTATTTT; CDR3: CASSRLAADTQYF
V: TRBV5-1; size: -; D: -; J: TRBJ2-3; DNA: TGCGCCAGCAGCTTGGGCAGGGTTGAGGATACGCAGTATTTT; CDR3: CASSLGRVEDTQYF
V: TRBV29-1; size: -; D: -; J: TRBJ2-7; DNA: TGCAGCGTTGAAGGAGGAGGGAACGAGCAGTACTTC; CDR3: CSVEGGGNEQYF
V: TRBV10-3; size: once; D: -; J: TRBJ2-3; DNA: TGTGCCACTCAAGGCGGGCAGCTGAGAAGCACAGATACGCAGTATTTT; CDR3: CATQGGQLRSTDTQYF
V: TRBV5-1; size: -; D: TRBD2; J: TRBJ2-1; DNA: TGCGCCAGCAGCTTGTACGCGGGAGAATTCAATGAGCAGTTCTTC; CDR3: CASSLYAGEFNEQFF
V: TRBV6-1; size: -; D: -; J: TRBJ1-2; DNA: TGTGCCAGCAGTGAAAAACAGTCTCATGGCTACACCTTC; CDR3: CASSEKQSHGYTF
V: TRBV18; size: -; D: -; J: TRBJ1-2; DNA: TGTGCCAGCTCACCATCAACGACTCGAGACTATGGCTACACCTTC; CDR3: CASSPSTTRDYGYTF
V: TRBV5-1; size: -; D: -; J: TRBJ1-2; DNA: TGCGCCAGCAGCCCAGACAGTTTATCCTATGGCTACACCTTC; CDR3: CASSPDSLSYGYTF
V: TRBV6-1; size: once; D: -; J: TRBJ1-2; DNA: TGTGCCAGCAGTCCTAGCCCCACGTTAAACTATGGCTACACCTTC; CDR3: CASSPSPTLNYGYTF
V: TRBV29-1; size: -; D: -; J: TRBJ1-3; DNA: TGCAGCGCGACCCAACAGAGCTCTGGAAACACCATATATTTT; CDR3: CSATQQSSGNTIYF
V: TRBV4-1; size: few; D: -; J: TRBJ1-5; DNA: TGCGCCAGCAGCCAGGACCGAGAAGGACGGTCCAATCAGCCCCAGCATTTT; CDR3: CASSQDREGRSNQPQHF
V: TRBV6-5; size: once; D: TRBD1; J: TRBJ1-6; DNA: TGTGCCAGCAGTTACACAAGACAGGGAGCCTCACCCCTCCACTTT; CDR3: CASSYTRQGASPLHF
V: TRBV7-7; size: few; D: -; J: TRBJ1-1; DNA: TGTGCTAGCAGCCCAGTACATAACACTGAAGCTTTCTTT; CDR3: CASSPVHNTEAFF
V: TRBV10-3; size: few; D: -; J: TRBJ1-1; DNA: TGTGCGACAGCTTGGGCGGGGGGCGGAAACACTGAAGCTTTCTTT; CDR3: CATAWAGGGNTEAFF
V: TRBV5-4; size: few; D: TRBD1; J: TRBJ2-2; DNA: TGTGCCAGCAGCACGCGGACAGGAACGAACACCGGGGAGCTGTTTTTT; CDR3: CASSTRTGTNTGELFF
V: TRBV4-2; size: -; D: -; J: TRBJ2-1; DNA: TGTGCCAGCAGCCAAGAGGTCTACTCCTACAATGAGCAGTTCTTC; CDR3: CASSQEVYSYNEQFF
V: TRBV7-2; size: -; D: TRBD1; J: TRBJ1-2; DNA: TGTGCCAGCAGCTCAAGACAGGGGCGGGATGGCTACACCTTC; CDR3: CASSSRQGRDGYTF
V: TRBV19; size: few; D: TRBD1; J: TRBJ2-1; DNA: TGTGCCAGTAAAAATGGACAGGGGTGGGATGAGCAGTTCTTC; CDR3: CASKNGQGWDEQFF
V: TRBV7-9; size: -; D: -; J: TRBJ1-1; DNA: TGTGCCAGCAGCCGATACGGGACACTCAACACTGAAGCTTTCTTT; CDR3: CASSRYGTLNTEAFF
V: TRBV5-6; size: -; D: -; J: TRBJ1-2; DNA: TGTGCCAGCGACTACTATCTACAGGGCTCGGGAAACTATGGCTACACCTTC; CDR3: CASDYYLQGSGNYGYTF